These 12 T cell receptor beta chains originate from one sample sequenced in a study of cytomegalovirus exposure and HLA in healthy donors. 13 Jbeta primers and 60 Vbeta primers were used for the PCR. Assay: immunoSEQ multiplex PCR; the TCRdb copy retains only in-frame clones and omits some. The sample holds about 190,000 clones, 70% to 75% seen once. The sample consisted of PBMCs. These receptors came from a man younger than 40 in good health and CMV-seropositive.

This clone occurred a few times. The rearrangement joins TRBV15 to TRBJ1-2, with D perhaps matching TRBD1 (6 bases). Germline V CDR1 and CDR2: LNHNV, YYDKDF (reference sequence). V was trimmed by 5 bases and J by 10 bases, leaving 20 bases between them. The CDR3 is made up of 14 amino acids. The CDR3 DNA reads as TGTGCCACCAGCCCGCATCCCCCATCAGGGGCCTACACCTTC. Translating gives CATSPHPPSGAYTF. Using reference TRBV15 and TRBJ1-2 for the parts outside the CDR3, the full variable domain is DAMVIQNPRYQVTQFGKPVTLSCSQTLNHNVMYWYQQKSSQAPKLLFHYYDKDFNNEADTPDNFQSRRPNTSFCFLDIRSPGLGDTAMYLCATSPHPPSGAYTFGSGTRLTVV.

This clone occurred a few times. The genes are TRBV14 and TRBJ2-1; no reliable D call. Germline V CDR1 and CDR2: SGHDN, FVKESK. Trimming stripped 4 bases from V and 2 bases from J, with 9 bases between. The CDR3 spans 14 residues. Here the CDR3 DNA reads TGTGCCAGCAGCCCCTTCCTAACCTACAATGAGCAGTTCTTC. Amino acids: CASSPFLTYNEQFF.

The chain joins TRBV5-1 to TRBJ2-1, with 15 bases fitting TRBD2. The CDR3 is 15 amino acids. CDR1 and CDR2 from the germline V gene are SGHRS and YFSETQ. V was clipped by 4 bases and J by 13 bases; unmatched bases: 9. The CDR3 DNA is TGCGCCAGCAGCCCCGGGACTAGCGGGGGGTCCTCACAGTTCTTC. Amino acids: CASSPGTSGGSSQFF.

V is TRBV19 and J is TRBJ1-2; TRBD1 matches at 8 bases. Germline-derived CDR1 and CDR2 are LNHDA and SQIVND (reference sequence). The junction had 7 bases not matched to a gene; V was cut back by 6 bases and J by 4 bases. The CDR3 is 14 amino acids. The CDR3 here is CASRRTGGSYGYTF. CDR3 DNA sequence: TGTGCCAGTAGGAGAACAGGGGGATCCTATGGCTACACCTTC.

The chain recombines TRBV7-2 with TRBJ2-5; TRBD2 matches at 7 bases. CDR1 is SGHTA, CDR2 FQGNSA, per germline. J was trimmed by 6 bases and V by 1 base; bases with no gene match: 8. The CDR3 sequence is 15 residues long. CDR3 sequence (DNA): TGTGCCAGCAGCTTAGGGGGCGGGAGTATGAAGACCCAGTACTTC. This codes for CASSLGGGSMKTQYF.

The chain joins TRBV7-9 to TRBJ2-3; TRBD1 matches 10 bases. Per germline, CDR1 SEHNR and CDR2 FQNEAQ (reference sequence). The CDR3 runs to 16 residues. V was clipped by 2 bases and J by 4 bases; unmatched bases: 6. The chain's CDR3 is CASSLKRTGGSDTQYF. The CDR3 region has the DNA TGTGCCAGCAGCTTAAAAAGGACAGGGGGTTCAGATACGCAGTATTTT.

This clone was picked up one time. V gene TRBV9 combines with J gene TRBJ2-2; D unresolved. There are 15 residues in the CDR3. Germline loops: CDR1 SGDLS, CDR2 YYNGEE. The V end lost 0 bases, the J end lost 0 bases, and 6 bases lay between the germline ends. The chain's CDR3 is CASSVGLANTGELFF. The CDR3 nucleotides read TGTGCCAGCAGCGTAGGGCTAGCGAACACCGGGGAGCTGTTTTTT.

The V call is TRBV5-1, the J call TRBJ1-4, with 7 bases that match TRBD1. The CDR3 contains 15 residues. The trim removed 0 bases at V and 2 bases at J, leaving 1 base unmatched. Germline-derived CDR1 and CDR2 are SGHRS and YFSETQ. The CDR3 protein is CASSLEGATNEKLFF. CDR3 DNA sequence: TGCGCCAGCAGCTTGGAGGGGGCCACTAATGAAAAACTGTTTTTT.

The chain joins TRBV10-3 to TRBJ2-5, with D possibly TRBD1 on 6 matching bases. The CDR3 extends over 13 amino acids. From germline, CDR1 is ENHRY and CDR2 SYGVKD. The ends were cut back, 6 bases at V and 5 bases at J, with 13 bases in the middle. This chain's CDR3 is CAIRLDSQETQYF. The CDR3 DNA reads TGTGCCATCAGGCTGGACAGCCAGGAGACCCAGTACTTC.

The chain has TRBV7-8 and TRBJ2-5; 14 bases agree with TRBD2. Per germline, CDR1 SGHVS and CDR2 FQNEAQ. The trim removed 7 bases at V and 4 bases at J, leaving 8 bases unmatched. The CDR3 length is 16 residues. The CDR3 reads CASTPPGTSGRETQYF. CDR3 nucleotide sequence: TGTGCCAGCACCCCACCAGGGACTAGCGGGAGAGAGACCCAGTACTTC.

The chain recombines TRBV7-2 with TRBJ2-5; TRBD2 is a possible D gene (5 bases). Trimming stripped 5 bases from V and 9 bases from J, with 16 bases between. The CDR3 has 13 amino acids. The germline V gene has CDR1 SGHTA and CDR2 FQGNSA. The CDR3 bases are TGTGCCAGCAGCGGTGGAGCCGGGCGGGCCCAGTACTTC. Its translation: CASSGGAGRAQYF.

The genes are TRBV5-1 and TRBJ2-1; 9 nucleotides align to TRBD2. This CDR3 contains 18 residues. From germline, CDR1 is SGHRS and CDR2 YFSETQ. Germline trimming cut 3 bases from V and 4 bases from J; bases unmatched to any gene: 14. The CDR3 nucleotides are TGCGCCAGCAGCTCCCCGACAGCGGGGGGACCCGATTACAATGAGCAGTTCTTC. It yields the protein CASSSPTAGGPDYNEQFF.